These 6 T cell receptor beta chains came from one sample sequenced in a study of T-cell memory formation after mild COVID-19. TCRdb itself ran the 5' RACE reads through MiXCR, one entry per CDR3 protein. The table records fewer than 400,000 distinct CDR3 sequences, roughly 15% of them present only once. Sequenced sample: PBMCs or a T cell subset sorted from them (not recorded which). Source of these receptors: a young man who had mild COVID-19 (a few samples of this study predate the infection). Cell type and time point are not known.

This clonotype was observed a few times. The chain recombines TRBV7-9 with TRBJ2-1; D not certain. The length of the CDR3 is 13 residues. The V end was cut by 5 bases, the J end by 10 bases, with 15 bases between. Germline V CDR1 and CDR2: SEHNR, FQNEAQ (reference sequence). CDR3 coding DNA: TGTGCCAGCAGCCCTATCAACAGCCAAGAGCAGTTCTTC. This translates into CASSPINSQEQFF.

V and J are TRBV6-6 and TRBJ1-3; D remains ambiguous. The germline V gene encodes CDR1 MNHNY and CDR2 SVGAGI (reference sequence). V was pared by 8 bases and J by 0 bases, with 8 bases between. The CDR3 runs to 13 residues. The chain's CDR3 is CASEGRSGNTIYF. The DNA for the CDR3 is TGTGCCAGCGAGGGCCGCTCTGGAAACACCATATATTTT.

This clonotype has a handful of counts. This chain connects TRBV12-3 or TRBV12-4 to TRBJ2-5; 7 bases align to TRBD2. With V trimmed by 6 bases and J by 5 bases, 9 bases remained unmatched. The CDR3 length is 14 residues. CDR3 residues: CASSLIAGGETQYF. The CDR3 DNA reads as TGTGCCAGCAGCCTAATAGCGGGCGGGGAGACCCAGTACTTC.

This clonotype was picked up a small number of times. The chain combines TRBV4-1 with TRBJ2-3; TRBD2 matches at 13 bases. Germline lookup yields CDR1 MGHRA and CDR2 YSYEKL. V lost 4 bases, J lost 2 bases, and 9 bases stayed unmatched. The CDR3 totals 18 residues. The CDR3 protein is CASSLRTSGGLPTDTQYF. The DNA of the CDR3 is TGCGCCAGCAGCCTTCGGACTAGCGGGGGCCTACCCACAGATACGCAGTATTTT.

The chain recombines TRBV5-1 with TRBJ2-1; 8 bases fit TRBD1. This CDR3 contains 15 residues. J was trimmed by 5 bases and V by 10 bases; bases with no gene match: 14. From germline, CDR1 is SGHRS and CDR2 YFSETQ. CDR3 in amino acids: CAWVIRTGYNNEQFF. CDR3 bases: TGCGCCTGGGTCATCCGGACAGGGTATAACAATGAGCAGTTCTTC.

The chain couples TRBV23-1 to TRBJ1-5; D remains ambiguous. TRBV23-1 is reported as an ORF; its role is uncertain. The CDR3 extends over 15 amino acids. V was cut by 4 bases and J by 5 bases, with 15 bases left in between. CDR3 loop: CASSRYRGEDQPQHF. CDR3 bases: TGCGCCAGCAGTCGTTATCGCGGGGAGGATCAGCCCCAGCATTTT.